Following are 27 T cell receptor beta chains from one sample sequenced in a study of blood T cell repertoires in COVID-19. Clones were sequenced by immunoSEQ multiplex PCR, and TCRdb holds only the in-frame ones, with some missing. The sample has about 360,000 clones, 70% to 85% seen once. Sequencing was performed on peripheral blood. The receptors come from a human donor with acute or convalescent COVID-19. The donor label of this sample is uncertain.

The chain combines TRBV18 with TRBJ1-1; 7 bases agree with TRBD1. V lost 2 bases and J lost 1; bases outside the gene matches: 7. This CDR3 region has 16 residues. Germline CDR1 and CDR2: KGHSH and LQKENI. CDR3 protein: CASSPGRGRRNTEAFF. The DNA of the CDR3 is TGTGCCAGCTCACCAGGTAGGGGGCGACGGAACACTGAAGCTTTCTTT.

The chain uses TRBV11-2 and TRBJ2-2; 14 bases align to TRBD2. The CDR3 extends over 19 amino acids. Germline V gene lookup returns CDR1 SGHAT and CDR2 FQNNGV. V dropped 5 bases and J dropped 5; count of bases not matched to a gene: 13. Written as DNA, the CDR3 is TGTGCCAGCAGCCCAGGGACTAGCGGGGGTATCTTTTCTACCGGGGAGCTGTTTTTT. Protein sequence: CASSPGTSGGIFSTGELFF.

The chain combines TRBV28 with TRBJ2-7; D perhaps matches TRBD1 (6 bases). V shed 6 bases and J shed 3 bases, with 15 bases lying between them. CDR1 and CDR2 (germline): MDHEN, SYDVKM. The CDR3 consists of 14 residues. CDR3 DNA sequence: TGTGCCAGCAGGAAGTCTCCCAGGGGCTACGAGCAGTACTTC. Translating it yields CASRKSPRGYEQYF.

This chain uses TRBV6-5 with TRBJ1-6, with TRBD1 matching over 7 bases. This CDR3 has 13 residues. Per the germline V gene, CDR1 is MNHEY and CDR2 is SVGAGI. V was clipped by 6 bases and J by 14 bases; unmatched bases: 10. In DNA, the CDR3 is TGTGCCAGCAGCCAAAGACAGGGTGAGGCCCTCCACTTT. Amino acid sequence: CASSQRQGEALHF.

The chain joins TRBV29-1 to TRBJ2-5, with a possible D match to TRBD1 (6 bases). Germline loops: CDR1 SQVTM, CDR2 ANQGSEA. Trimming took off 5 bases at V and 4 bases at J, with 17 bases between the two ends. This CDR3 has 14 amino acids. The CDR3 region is CSVRHRVGGETQYF. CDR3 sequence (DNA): TGCAGCGTTCGCCACAGGGTTGGAGGAGAGACCCAGTACTTC.

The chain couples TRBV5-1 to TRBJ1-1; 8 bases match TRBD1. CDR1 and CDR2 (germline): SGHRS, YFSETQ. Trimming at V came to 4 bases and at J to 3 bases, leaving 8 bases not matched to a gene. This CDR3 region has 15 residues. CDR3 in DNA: TGCGCCAGCAGCGCACAAACAGGGGGTGACACTGAAGCTTTCTTT. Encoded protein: CASSAQTGGDTEAFF.

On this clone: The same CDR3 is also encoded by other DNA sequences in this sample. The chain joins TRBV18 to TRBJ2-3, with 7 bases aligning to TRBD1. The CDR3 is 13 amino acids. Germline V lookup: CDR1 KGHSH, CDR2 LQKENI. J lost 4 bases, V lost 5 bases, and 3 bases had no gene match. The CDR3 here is CASSAQGADTQYF. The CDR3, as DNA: TGTGCCAGCTCAGCCCAGGGGGCAGATACGCAGTATTTT. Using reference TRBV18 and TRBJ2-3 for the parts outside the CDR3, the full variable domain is NAGVMQNPRHLVRRRGQEARLRCSPMKGHSHVYWYRQLPEEGLKFMVYLQKENIIDESGMPKERFSAEFPKEGPSILRIQQVVRGDSAAYFCASSAQGADTQYFGPGTRLTVL.

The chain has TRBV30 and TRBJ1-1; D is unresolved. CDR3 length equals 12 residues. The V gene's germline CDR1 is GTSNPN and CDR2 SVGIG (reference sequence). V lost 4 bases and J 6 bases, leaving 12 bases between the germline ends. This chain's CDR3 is CAWTIGVAEAFF. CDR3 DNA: TGTGCCTGGACCATCGGGGTGGCTGAAGCTTTCTTT.

CDR3 sequence: CASSLGGTGKLAQYF. The CDR3 DNA sequence: TGTGCCAGCAGCTTGGGGGGGACAGGGAAACTGGCGCAGTATTTT. This chain links TRBV5-6 with TRBJ2-3; 9 bases agree with TRBD1. J lost 10 bases, V lost 0 bases, and 9 bases had no gene match. Germline values: CDR1 SGHDT, CDR2 YYEEEE. The CDR3 consists of 15 residues.

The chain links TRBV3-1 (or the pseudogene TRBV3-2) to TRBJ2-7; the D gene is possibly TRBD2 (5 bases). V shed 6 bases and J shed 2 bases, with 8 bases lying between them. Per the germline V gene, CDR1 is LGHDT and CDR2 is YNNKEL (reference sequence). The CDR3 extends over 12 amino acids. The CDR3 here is CASRGSAYEQYF. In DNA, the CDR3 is TGTGCCAGCAGGGGGAGTGCCTACGAGCAGTACTTC.

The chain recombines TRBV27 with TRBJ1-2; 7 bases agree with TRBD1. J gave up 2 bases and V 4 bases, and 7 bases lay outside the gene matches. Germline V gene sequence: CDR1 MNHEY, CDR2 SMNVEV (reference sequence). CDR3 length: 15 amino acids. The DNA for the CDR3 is TGTGCCAGCAGTTGGCAGGGGGGAACCAACTATGGCTACACCTTC. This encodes CASSWQGGTNYGYTF.

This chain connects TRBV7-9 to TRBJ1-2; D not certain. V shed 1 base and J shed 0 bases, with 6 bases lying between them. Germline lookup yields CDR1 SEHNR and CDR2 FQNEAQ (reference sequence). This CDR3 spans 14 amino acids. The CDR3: CASSLGQANYGYTF. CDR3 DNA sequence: TGTGCCAGCAGCTTAGGGCAGGCTAACTATGGCTACACCTTC.

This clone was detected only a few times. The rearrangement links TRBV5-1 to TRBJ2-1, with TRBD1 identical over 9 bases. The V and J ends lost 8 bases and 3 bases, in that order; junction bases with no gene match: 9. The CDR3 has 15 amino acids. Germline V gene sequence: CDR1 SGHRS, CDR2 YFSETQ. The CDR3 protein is CASRGGDRDYNEQFF. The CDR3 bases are TGCGCCAGTAGGGGCGGGGACAGGGACTACAATGAGCAGTTCTTC.

The CDR3 nucleotides are TGTGCCAGCAGTTTGGGAGGGACTCCGACCGGGGAGCTGTTTTTT. This codes for CASSLGGTPTGELFF. The V call is TRBV27, the J call TRBJ2-2; 7 bases fit TRBD2. The CDR3 runs 15 residues. The V gene end was trimmed by 3 bases and the J gene end by 5 bases; junction bases not matched to a gene: 6. The V gene's germline CDR1 is MNHEY and CDR2 SMNVEV (reference sequence).

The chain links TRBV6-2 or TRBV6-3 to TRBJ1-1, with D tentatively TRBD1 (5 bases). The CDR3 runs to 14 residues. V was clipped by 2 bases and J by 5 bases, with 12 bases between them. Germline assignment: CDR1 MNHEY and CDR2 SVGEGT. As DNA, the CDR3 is TGTGCCAGCAGTTACCTTTTGGGGGGGACTGAAGCTTTCTTT. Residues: CASSYLLGGTEAFF.

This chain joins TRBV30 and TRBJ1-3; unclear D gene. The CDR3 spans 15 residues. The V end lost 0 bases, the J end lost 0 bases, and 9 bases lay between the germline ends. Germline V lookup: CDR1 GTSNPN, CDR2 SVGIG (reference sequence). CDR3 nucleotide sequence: TGTGCCTGGAGTGTACTGGGCTCCTCTGGAAACACCATATATTTT. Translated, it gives CAWSVLGSSGNTIYF.

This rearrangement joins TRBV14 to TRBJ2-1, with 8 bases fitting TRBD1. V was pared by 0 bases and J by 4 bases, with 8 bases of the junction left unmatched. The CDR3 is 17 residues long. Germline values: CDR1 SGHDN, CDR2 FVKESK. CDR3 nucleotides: TGTGCCAGCAGCCAAGAAATGAGGACAGGGCCGTACAATGAGCAGTTCTTC. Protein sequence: CASSQEMRTGPYNEQFF. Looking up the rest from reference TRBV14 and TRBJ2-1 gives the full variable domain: EAGVTQFPSHSVIEKGQTVTLRCDPISGHDNLYWYRRVMGKEIKFLLHFVKESKQDESGMPNNRFLAERTGGTYSTLKVQPAELEDSGVYFCASSQEMRTGPYNEQFFGPGTRLTVL.

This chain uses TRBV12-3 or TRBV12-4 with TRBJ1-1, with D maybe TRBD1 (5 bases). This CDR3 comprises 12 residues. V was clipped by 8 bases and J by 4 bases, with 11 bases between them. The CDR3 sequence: CASGAGSTEAFF. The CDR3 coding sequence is TGTGCCAGCGGGGCAGGGTCCACTGAAGCTTTCTTT.

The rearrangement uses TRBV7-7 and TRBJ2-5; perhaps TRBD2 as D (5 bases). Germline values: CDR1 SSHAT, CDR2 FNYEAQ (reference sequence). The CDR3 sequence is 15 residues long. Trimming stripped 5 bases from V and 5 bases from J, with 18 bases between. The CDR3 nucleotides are TGTGCCAGCAGCAAAAACCCGGACTGGGGTGAGACCCAGTACTTC. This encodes CASSKNPDWGETQYF.

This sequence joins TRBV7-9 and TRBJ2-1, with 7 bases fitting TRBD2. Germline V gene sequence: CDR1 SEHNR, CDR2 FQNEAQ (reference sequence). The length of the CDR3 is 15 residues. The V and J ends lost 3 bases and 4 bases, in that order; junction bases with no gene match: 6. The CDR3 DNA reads TGTGCCAGCAGCTTCGGGCTAGCGGCATACAATGAGCAGTTCTTC. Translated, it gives CASSFGLAAYNEQFF.

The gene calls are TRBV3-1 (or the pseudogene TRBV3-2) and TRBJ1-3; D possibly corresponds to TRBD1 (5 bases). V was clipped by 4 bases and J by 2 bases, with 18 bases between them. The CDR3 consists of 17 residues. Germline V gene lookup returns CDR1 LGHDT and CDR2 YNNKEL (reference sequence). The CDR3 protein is CASSRTLQGGTGNTIYF. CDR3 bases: TGTGCCAGCAGCCGGACGCTCCAGGGCGGAACTGGAAACACCATATATTTT.

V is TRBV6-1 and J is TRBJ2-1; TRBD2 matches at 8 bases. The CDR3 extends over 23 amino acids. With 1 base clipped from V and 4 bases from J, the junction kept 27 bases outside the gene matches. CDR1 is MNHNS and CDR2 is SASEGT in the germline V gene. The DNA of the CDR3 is TGTGCCAGCAGTGAAGTCCTTTCGACCTTCCCCCGAAGGACTAGCACCCTTTACAATGAGCAGTTCTTC. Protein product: CASSEVLSTFPRRTSTLYNEQFF.

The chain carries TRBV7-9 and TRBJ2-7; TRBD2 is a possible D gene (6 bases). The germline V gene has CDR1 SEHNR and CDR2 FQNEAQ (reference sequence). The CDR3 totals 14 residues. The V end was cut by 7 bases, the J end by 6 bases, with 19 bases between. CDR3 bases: TGTGCCAGCACCATAGCGGCCTTACCAGGCGAGCAGTACTTC. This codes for CASTIAALPGEQYF.

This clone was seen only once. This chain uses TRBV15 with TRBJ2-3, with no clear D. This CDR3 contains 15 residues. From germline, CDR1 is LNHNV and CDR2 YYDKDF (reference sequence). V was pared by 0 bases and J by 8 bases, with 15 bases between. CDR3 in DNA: TGTGCCACCAGCAGAGACCAACAGACCAAAGCTACGCAGTATTTT. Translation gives CATSRDQQTKATQYF.

CDR3 bases: TGCGCCAGCAGCTTAAGGGGACAGAACACTGAAGCTTTCTTT. Translation: CASSLRGQNTEAFF. J is TRBJ1-1 and V is TRBV5-1, with D tentatively TRBD1 (6 bases). Trimming removed 2 bases at V and 1 base at J, with 9 bases between. The CDR3 covers 14 residues. In germline, CDR1 is SGHRS, CDR2 YFSETQ.

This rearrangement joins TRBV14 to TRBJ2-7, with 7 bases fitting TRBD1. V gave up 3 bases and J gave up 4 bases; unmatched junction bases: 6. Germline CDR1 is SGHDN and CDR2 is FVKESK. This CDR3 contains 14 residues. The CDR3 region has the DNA TGTGCCAGCAGCCAGACAGGGTCCTTATACGAGCAGTACTTC. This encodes CASSQTGSLYEQYF.

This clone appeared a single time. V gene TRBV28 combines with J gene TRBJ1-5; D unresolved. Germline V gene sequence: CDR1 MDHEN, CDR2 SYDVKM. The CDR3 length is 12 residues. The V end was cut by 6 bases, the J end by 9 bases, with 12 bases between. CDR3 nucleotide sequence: TGTGCCAGCAGCCAACGGGTTGGGCCCCAGCATTTT. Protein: CASSQRVGPQHF.